Listed below are T cell receptor beta chains from one sample, sequenced in a study of T cell responses to AZD1222 COVID-19 vaccine. Sequenced by immunoSEQ multiplex PCR; TCRdb stores in-frame clones only, minus some. The sample has 100,000 to 120,000 clones; over 85% are singletons. The material sequenced was peripheral blood, taken on day 0 of MenACWY control vaccination. The receptors originated from an adult in good health. Each CDR3 is given with its conserved first and last residue. A D gene is named only where the DNA matches it firmly. Clone size is shown for a subset of rows, as once, few, many or a class of expanded clone.

v_call	clone_size	j_call	d_call	cdr3_nt	cdr3_aa
TRBV2	-	TRBJ2-1	-	TGTGCCAGCAGTGAAGAACTCTGGGGGAATGAGCAGTTCTTC	CASSEELWGNEQFF
TRBV7-9	-	TRBJ1-1	-	TGTGCCAGCAGCACTGACAGGACTTTCTTT	CASSTDRTFF
TRBV10-3	-	TRBJ2-7	-	TGTGCCATCAGCCGGGACACCTCCTACGAGCAGTACTTC	CAISRDTSYEQYF
TRBV18	-	TRBJ2-5	TRBD1	TGTGCCAGCTCACCGGGACAGGGCTCAGAGACCCAGTACTTC	CASSPGQGSETQYF
TRBV9	-	TRBJ1-2	-	TGTGCCAGCAGCGAGGGGGGAGCTAACTATGGCTACACCTTC	CASSEGGANYGYTF
TRBV6-5	once	TRBJ1-3	-	TGTGCCAGCAGCGCTACCGGGACAAACGGAAACACCATATATTTT	CASSATGTNGNTIYF
TRBV27	-	TRBJ1-5	-	TGTGCCAGCAGCCCCGTACCTATCGCCAATCAGCCCCAGCATTTT	CASSPVPIANQPQHF
TRBV9	-	TRBJ1-2	TRBD1	TGTGCCAGCAGCCTACGGACAGGGAGTAACTATGGCTACACCTTC	CASSLRTGSNYGYTF
TRBV2	-	TRBJ1-2	-	TGTGCCAGCTCCCGGGGCGGGAGAGGCTACACCTTC	CASSRGGRGYTF
TRBV4-2	-	TRBJ2-3	-	TGTGCCAGCAGCCAACAGGGAGAAGATACGCAGTATTTT	CASSQQGEDTQYF
TRBV13	-	TRBJ2-3	TRBD2	TGTGCCAGCAGCAGTAGCGGGGGGCTCAGCACAGATACGCAGTATTTT	CASSSSGGLSTDTQYF
TRBV28	-	TRBJ1-2	-	TGTGCCAGCAGCCTGCCACAGGGACCTCTTGGCTACACCTTC	CASSLPQGPLGYTF
TRBV11-2	-	TRBJ2-1	-	TGTGCCAGCAGCTTAGAACTAGCCAGATACAATGAGCAGTTCTTC	CASSLELARYNEQFF
TRBV6-4	-	TRBJ2-2	-	TGTGCCAGCAGTTTGGGGGCCGCCGGGGAGCTGTTTTTT	CASSLGAAGELFF
TRBV7-9	-	TRBJ2-1	-	TGTGCCAGCAGCTCCCGTGAAAACAATGAGCAGTTCTTC	CASSSRENNEQFF
TRBV19	-	TRBJ1-2	-	TGTGCCAGTAGTATACTAACAGCTTCGATAGCTAACTATGGCTACACCTTC	CASSILTASIANYGYTF
TRBV7-9	-	TRBJ1-6	-	TGTGCCAGCAGACGGGACACTAATTCACCCCTCCACTTT	CASRRDTNSPLHF
TRBV6-5	-	TRBJ1-2	-	TGTGCCAGCAGACAGGGCCTCTATGGCTACACCTTC	CASRQGLYGYTF
TRBV2	-	TRBJ2-2	TRBD1	TGTGCCAGCAGTGAGTGGGGGACAGGGACCGGGGAGCTGTTTTTT	CASSEWGTGTGELFF
TRBV3-1/TRBV3-2	few	TRBJ2-5	TRBD2	TGTGCCAGCAGCCAAGATATATCGGGACTAGCGGGGGGGCCTCGCGAGACCCAGTACTTC	CASSQDISGLAGGPRETQYF
TRBV7-2	-	TRBJ1-2	-	TGTGCCAGCAGCCTACGACAAGGCGGGAACTATGGCTACACCTTC	CASSLRQGGNYGYTF
TRBV7-6	-	TRBJ1-1	-	TGTGGGGTCCGGGGGAACACTGAAGCTTTCTTT	CGVRGNTEAFF
TRBV5-1	-	TRBJ2-3	TRBD1	TGCGCCAGCAGCTTAATACAGGGGCTAGATACGCAGTATTTT	CASSLIQGLDTQYF
TRBV7-3	-	TRBJ1-2	-	TGTGCCAGCAGCCCAACCCAGCAGAATGGCTACACCTTC	CASSPTQQNGYTF
TRBV7-3	-	TRBJ1-6	-	TGTGCCAGCAGCGCGGACAGAAATAATTCACCCCTCCACTTT	CASSADRNNSPLHF
TRBV4-1	-	TRBJ2-5	-	TGCGCCAGCAGCCAAGTCTGGGCAAGCGGCGGCCAAGAGACCCAGTACTTC	CASSQVWASGGQETQYF
TRBV11-2	-	TRBJ1-4	TRBD1	TGTGCCAGCAGCTCGCAGGGGGCTAATGAAAAACTGTTTTTT	CASSSQGANEKLFF
TRBV6-6	-	TRBJ1-2	-	TGTGCCAGCCAGAACCCCCGGACAGAGTATGGCTACACCTTC	CASQNPRTEYGYTF
TRBV7-9	-	TRBJ2-5	TRBD2	TGTGCCAGCAGGAAGAGTGCTAGCGGGGGGGCCGCGGAGACCCAGTACTTC	CASRKSASGGAAETQYF